This TCR beta chain was captured in a study of T cells after yellow fever vaccination. Study as a whole: Preparation of fractions with low cell numbers was performed using SMART-Seq v4 Ultra Low Input.

This clonotype was picked up a small number of times. Its target is unknown. The CDR3 sequence is 14 residues long. From germline, CDR1 is DFQATT and CDR2 SNEGSKA (reference sequence). V was clipped by 6 bases and J by 9 bases, with 21 bases between them. Points from the study as a whole: After the booster, approximately 96% of CD4 and approximately 87% of CD8 primary-response clones were re-detected. Overall, a small share of clonotypes was seen in both CD4 and CD8 compartments.

Generation of TCR cDNA used 5'RACE template switching (which added a universal primer site and UMIs). TCRdb ran MiXCR on the 5' RACE reads and lists one entry per CDR3 protein. Counted here are 500,000 to 650,000 distinct CDR3 sequences, more than 9% occurring once; the ten biggest clones make up 15%. The sequenced sample was PBMCs, obtained on the day of the yellow fever booster vaccination. The TCR sequence derives from a man in his thirties or forties who received the YFV17D yellow fever vaccine. This sequence joins TRBV20-1 and TRBJ2-4; D possibly uses TRBD1 or TRBD2 (6 bases each). CDR3 sequence: CSAKLGGPGSIQYF. DNA of the CDR3: TGCAGTGCCAAACTCGGGGGCCCGGGATCCATTCAGTACTTC.